These 29 T cell receptor beta chains came from one sample sequenced in a study of tumor and adjacent non-tumor tissue in lung cancer. The template was RNA from unsorted bulk tissue. A modified ARM-PCR protocol with three rounds of nested PCR amplified TCRbeta. TCRdb called the multiplex PCR reads again in MiXCR, with one record for every CDR3 protein. The sample lists fewer than 130,000 distinct CDR3 sequences; around 82% were seen once. The sequenced sample consisted of lung tumor tissue. The receptors stem from a man aged 65 to 79 with non-small cell lung cancer.

In the case of this clonotype: The conserved final phenylalanine or tryptophan is absent from the CDR3, which likely points to a read error. Because the CDR3's place on the DNA is in doubt, the DNA is left out and the CDR3 is given as listed by TCRdb. The chain carries TRBV29-1 and TRBJ1-1. CDR1 and CDR2 from the germline V gene are SQVTM and ANQGSEA. The CDR3 contains 12 residues when both ends are counted. The CDR3 protein is CSVAAERPEAIS.

To note about this clonotype: The junction departs from germline at one end; a sequencing error may be responsible. The chain couples TRBV6-2 or TRBV6-3 to TRBJ2-3; unclear D gene. This CDR3 contains 15 residues. Germline V gene data show CDR1 as MNHEY and CDR2 as SVGEGT. Written as DNA, the CDR3 is TGTGCAAGCAGTTACCGGGCCCCGCAGAGAGATACGCAGTATTTC. It is translated as CASSYRAPQRDTQYF.

The V call is TRBV6-5, the J call TRBJ1-1; D perhaps matches TRBD1 (5 bases). V gave up 10 bases and J gave up 4 bases, with 19 bases separating them. The CDR3 has 14 amino acids. Germline assignment: CDR1 MNHEY and CDR2 SVGAGI. CDR3 in amino acids: CATGTGDLGTEAFF. The DNA for the CDR3 is TGTGCCACCGGTACAGGAGACTTGGGCACTGAAGCTTTCTTT.

A note on this clonotype: This CDR3 is missing its conserved last phenylalanine or tryptophan, likely due to a read error. The gene calls are TRBV11-2 and TRBJ2-2; TRBD2 might be the D (6 bases). Germline V CDR1 and CDR2: SGHAT, FQNNGV. This CDR3 comprises 15 residues. Trimming removed 5 bases from V and 14 bases from J, with 24 bases in between. The CDR3 DNA reads as TGTGCCAGCAGCCCCCTAGCTGGGGGGACCGTGGATCTGTTTTCT. This sequence encodes CASSPLAGGTVDLFS.

The chain uses TRBV5-6 and TRBJ1-2; D not resolved. The germline V gene encodes CDR1 SGHDT and CDR2 YYEEEE. This CDR3 has 14 residues. Trimming stripped 0 bases from V and 2 bases from J, with 8 bases between. The CDR3 loop is CASSLAGVNYGYTF. CDR3 bases: TGTGCCAGCAGCTTGGCCGGAGTAAACTATGGCTACACCTTC. Based on the CDR3 plus reference TRBV5-6 and TRBJ1-2, the full variable domain is DAGVTQSPTHLIKTRGQQVTLRCSPKSGHDTVSWYQQALGQGPQFIFQYYEEEERQRGNFPDRFSGHQFPNYSSELNVNALLLGDSALYLCASSLAGVNYGYTFGSGTRLTVV.

The V and J genes are TRBV6-1 and TRBJ2-3; D call uncertain. From germline, CDR1 is MNHNS and CDR2 SASEGT. Between the trimmed V and J ends, which lost 7 bases and 4 bases, there was a span of 9 bases. This CDR3 spans 12 amino acids. The DNA of the CDR3 is TGTGCCAGCATAAAGAGCGCAGATACGCAGTATTTT. Its protein is CASIKSADTQYF.

This clonotype has a single count. The junction differs from germline at one of its ends, possibly a read error. This rearrangement joins TRBV10-2 to TRBJ1-1; 8 nucleotides align to TRBD1. This CDR3 comprises 16 residues. In germline, CDR1 is WSHSY, CDR2 SAAADI. The CDR3 sequence: CASSQGDRGMGTEVFF. The DNA for the CDR3 is TGCGCCAGCAGTCAAGGAGACAGGGGAATGGGCACTGAAGTTTTCTTT.

This clonotype was seen only once. Without the conserved terminal phenylalanine or tryptophan, this CDR3 likely stems from a read error. The gene calls are TRBV6-5 and TRBJ2-7; perhaps TRBD2 as D (6 bases). Per germline, CDR1 MNHEY and CDR2 SVGAGI. There are 16 residues in the CDR3. The DNA of the CDR3 is TGTGCCAGCGGTTACTCTACGGGACTTAATTCGGGGGAGCAGTACATC. Translation gives CASGYSTGLNSGEQYI.

This clonotype was picked up many times. This chain uses TRBV5-1 with TRBJ2-5, with a possible D match to TRBD1 (6 bases). The germline V and J ends were trimmed by 4 bases and 5 bases, with 15 bases remaining between them. This CDR3 is 14 amino acids long. Per the germline V gene, CDR1 is SGHRS and CDR2 is YFSETQ. The DNA for the CDR3 is TGCGCCAGCAGCGTTGGACAGCCCAGGGAGACCCAGTACTTC. Encoded protein: CASSVGQPRETQYF.

To note about this clonotype: A read error may account for a junction end that differs from germline. The genes are TRBV29-1 and TRBJ2-5; D might be TRBD1 (5 bases). The CDR3 is made up of 16 amino acids. CDR1 is SQVTM and CDR2 is ANQGSEA in the germline V gene. The CDR3 bases are TGCAGCGCCAAGCCCTACCTCCAGACAGATCAAGGGGCCCATTACTTC. Translating gives CSAKPYLQTDQGAHYF.

To note about this clonotype: One end of the junction is discordant with germline, which a read error may explain. The chain uses TRBV28 and TRBJ2-3; possibly TRBD1 for D (6 bases). Germline CDR1 reads MDHEN; CDR2 reads SYDVKM. This CDR3 region has 14 residues. CDR3 region: CASSSRDITDTHYF. CDR3 bases: TGTGCCAGCAGTTCTCGGGACATAACAGATACGCATTATTTT.

Worth noting for this clonotype: One junction end does not reproduce the germline sequence, and a read error may be involved. This rearrangement joins TRBV12-3 or TRBV12-4 to TRBJ2-7, with D maybe TRBD1 (5 bases). This CDR3 contains 13 residues. CDR3 nucleotide sequence: TGTGCTAGCAGTCGGACAAGGGGCGTAGTGCAGTACTTC. Protein sequence: CASSRTRGVVQYF.

Details on this clonotype: Just one base apart from a much larger clone, this may be a read error. J is TRBJ2-3 and V is TRBV5-1, with TRBD1 matching 7 bases. Per germline, CDR1 SGHRS and CDR2 YFSETQ. This CDR3 spans 14 amino acids. The CDR3 sequence is CVSSPYRGADTQYF. Written as DNA, the CDR3 is TGCGTCAGCAGCCCATACAGGGGCGCAGATACGCAGTATTTT.

Concerning this clonotype itself: One end of the junction fails to match germline, which may point to a read error. J is TRBJ2-1 and V is TRBV29-1; possibly TRBD2 for D (6 bases). The length of the CDR3 is 16 residues. Germline CDR1 is SQVTM and CDR2 is ANQGSEA. Here the CDR3 reads CSVEGVTYQDYNGQPF. CDR3 sequence (DNA): TGCAGCGTTGAGGGAGTCACCTATCAGGACTACAATGGGCAGCCCTTC.

A word on this clonotype: Because it lacks the conserved phenylalanine or tryptophan at the end, this CDR3 is likely a read error. V is TRBV11-3 and J is TRBJ2-5, with D maybe TRBD2 (6 bases). This CDR3 contains 16 residues. The germline V gene encodes CDR1 SGHNT and CDR2 YENEEA. The CDR3 region is CARSLGVGRLVETQYV. The DNA of the CDR3 is TGTGCCCGCAGCTTAGGTGTGGGGAGACTAGTGGAGACCCAGTACGTC.

This chain links TRBV7-2 with TRBJ2-3; D may correspond to TRBD1 or TRBD2 (5 bases each). V was pared by 3 bases and J by 2 bases, with 18 bases between. The CDR3 is made up of 17 amino acids. Germline V lookup: CDR1 SGHTA, CDR2 FQGNSA. The CDR3 nucleotides read TGTGCCAGCAGCTTGAGGGGAACATGGGTCCCCACAGATACGCAGTATTTT. Translated: CASSLRGTWVPTDTQYF.

The V call is TRBV11-2, the J call TRBJ1-4; D unresolved. Looked up from germline, CDR1 is SGHAT and CDR2 is FQNNGV. CDR3 length equals 13 residues. The CDR3 loop reads CVNNLVRGGKLFF. The CDR3 nucleotides are TGTGTCAACAACTTGGTCAGAGGAGGAAAACTGTTTTTT.

On this clonotype: Because the CDR3 is missing its conserved closing phenylalanine or tryptophan, this is likely a read error. The CDR3 sequence: CVSSGRTEWTQHI. Here the CDR3 DNA reads TGTGTCAGCAGCGGACGGACAGAGTGGACGCAGCATATT. This chain joins TRBV11-2 and TRBJ2-3; the D gene is possibly TRBD1 (6 bases). The J call may be in error: the DNA end matches TRBJ1-5 better. CDR1 is SGHAT and CDR2 is FQNNGV in the germline V gene. The CDR3 length is 13 residues.

Remarks on this clonotype: Likely a read error: the CDR3 ends without its conserved phenylalanine or tryptophan. The V call is TRBV7-3, the J call TRBJ2-4, with unresolved D. Trimming took off 6 bases at V and 2 bases at J, with 17 bases between the two ends. The CDR3 extends over 16 amino acids. Germline-derived CDR1 and CDR2 are SGHTA and FQGTGA. CDR3 sequence: CASSPGQGLTKNIQYL. The CDR3 DNA reads as TGTGCCAGCAGTCCGGGCCAAGGGCTAACCAAAAACATTCAGTACCTC.

On this clonotype: At one end, the junction sequence differs from germline, possibly due to a read error. The chain uses TRBV5-4 and TRBJ2-7; possibly TRBD1 or TRBD2 for D (5 bases each). Germline CDR1 SGHNT, CDR2 YYREEE (reference sequence). This CDR3 has 15 residues. The CDR3 DNA is TGTGTCAGCAGCACGGACACGGGGTACTCCTTCGAGCAGTACTTC. This sequence encodes CVSSTDTGYSFEQYF.

To note about this clonotype: One junction end does not reproduce the germline sequence, and a read error may be involved. The chain joins TRBV4-2 to TRBJ2-7, with TRBD1 as a possible D gene (7 bases). The CDR3 spans 17 residues. CDR1 LGHNA and CDR2 YNFKEQ come from the germline V gene. The CDR3 loop is CASSQAVRLQGEDEKYF. For the CDR3, the DNA is TGTGCTAGCAGCCAAGCGGTACGTCTGCAGGGGGAGGACGAGAAGTACTTC.

Concerning this clonotype: The germline gene is not matched at one end of the junction; a read error may be the cause. The V and J genes are TRBV29-1 and TRBJ2-5; D may be TRBD1 (6 bases). The germline CDR1 and CDR2 sequences are SQVTM and ANQGSEA. The CDR3 totals 13 residues. The CDR3 DNA follows: TGCAGCGTGGCCGACAGGTTCAAAGAGACCCGGCACTTC. It translates to CSVADRFKETRHF.

This clonotype has just one count. A read error may account for a junction end that differs from germline. This chain links TRBV5-4 with TRBJ2-7; D not certain. Germline loops: CDR1 SGHNT, CDR2 YYREEE (reference sequence). The CDR3 loop spans 15 amino acids. This chain's CDR3 is CSSSSLGEKSYEQYF. CDR3 nucleotides: TGTTCCAGCAGCTCCCTCGGAGAGAAATCCTACGAGCAGTACTTC.

This clonotype was picked up one time. Germline is not matched at one junction end, which may reflect a read error. The V gene is TRBV29-1, the J gene TRBJ2-3; TRBD2 matches 7 bases. This CDR3 has 12 residues. Germline values: CDR1 SQVTM, CDR2 ANQGSEA. CDR3 bases: TGTAGTATGGGGGGGGTCACAGATACGCAGTATTTT. This codes for CSMGGVTDTQYF.

The sample holds one count of this clonotype. A junction end diverges from the germline sequence, so it may reflect a read error. The chain employs TRBV4-1 and TRBJ1-5; no firm D call. There are 17 residues in the CDR3. Germline values: CDR1 MGHRA, CDR2 YSYEKL. CDR3 residues: CASAKYLTGNSNQPQYF. The CDR3 nucleotides read TGCGCCAGCGCTAAGTATCTGACGGGGAATAGCAATCAGCCCCAGTATTTC.

As regards this clonotype: The conserved closing phenylalanine or tryptophan is absent in this CDR3, likely reflecting a read error. This chain connects TRBV6-5 to TRBJ1-6; D gene uncertain. Germline V CDR1 and CDR2: MNHEY, SVGAGI. The CDR3 runs to 15 residues. This CDR3 reads CASSYSDGKNSPLHY. CDR3 nucleotides: TGTGCGAGCAGTTATTCCGACGGTAAAAATTCACCCCTCCACTAC.

This clonotype was found a few times. V gene TRBV6-1 combines with J gene TRBJ1-2, with unresolved D. V was trimmed by 3 bases and J by 1 base, leaving 12 bases between them. The V gene's germline CDR1 is MNHNS and CDR2 SASEGT. The CDR3 spans 15 residues. In DNA form, the CDR3 reads TGTGCCAGCAGTGATAGGGATGGAGTTAACTATGGCTACACCTTC. It codes for CASSDRDGVNYGYTF.

As for this clonotype: One end of the junction does not line up with germline, which may come from a read error. This sequence joins TRBV6-1 and TRBJ2-2, with 7 bases fitting TRBD1. The CDR3 covers 15 residues. Per the germline V gene, CDR1 is MNHNS and CDR2 is SASEGT. CDR3 region: CASVTRGILSGELLF. CDR3 in DNA: TGTGCCAGCGTCACCAGGGGGATCTTGTCTGGGGAGCTGTTATTT.

This clonotype has only one observation. The junction and the germline gene differ at one end; a read error may be behind it. The V gene is TRBV11-2, the J gene TRBJ2-2; 7 bases align to TRBD1. This CDR3 region has 16 residues. CDR1 SGHAT and CDR2 FQNNGV come from the germline V gene. DNA of the CDR3: TGTGCCAGCAGCTTAGTGGACACAGGGGTTACCGGGGAGCCGTTTTTT. This gives the protein CASSLVDTGVTGEPFF.